The rows below give T cell receptor beta chains drawn from one sample of a study of radiotherapy plus CTLA-4 blockade in lung cancer. Profiled with immunoSEQ multiplex PCR; TCRdb holds only in-frame clones, not every one. The data contain tens of thousands of clones, 77% of them seen just once; the ten biggest clones take up around 4.2%. The sequences come from peripheral blood, collected from a patient treated with radiotherapy plus ipilimumab. Receptors originate from a human donor with non-small cell lung cancer who had a partial response to radiotherapy plus ipilimumab. The CDR3 runs from the conserved cysteine through the conserved F or W. D genes are given only for firm matches. Some rows have no size entry. The others give once, few or many, or a class for an expanded clone.

D,V,length,J,size,DNA,CDR3
TRBD1,TRBV5-4,15,TRBJ1-5,NA,TGTGCCAGCAGTTCCGGGACAGGGGGCGATCAGCCCCAGCATTTT,CASSSGTGGDQPQHF
NA,TRBV5-1,15,TRBJ2-1,once,TGCGCCAGCAGCTTCGGGGGGCTGTCCTACAATGAGCAGTTCTTC,CASSFGGLSYNEQFF
TRBD1,TRBV7-9,16,TRBJ1-6,NA,TGTGCCAGCAGCTTACCGGACAGGGGAAGTAATTCACCCCTCCACTTT,CASSLPDRGSNSPLHF
NA,TRBV5-1,18,TRBJ1-3,NA,TGCGCCAGCAGCTTAGCCTACAGGGATTCAGGTCCTGGAAACACCATATATTTT,CASSLAYRDSGPGNTIYF
NA,TRBV7-2,14,TRBJ2-7,once,TGTGCCAGCAGCTTAGGTGGAAGGGGCTACGAGCAGTACTTC,CASSLGGRGYEQYF
NA,TRBV7-8,15,TRBJ2-3,NA,TGTGCCAGCAGCTTTTCAGCGGGCTCCACAGATACGCAGTATTTT,CASSFSAGSTDTQYF
NA,TRBV6-6,16,TRBJ2-6,NA,TGTGCCAGCAGTTCCCCAAGGGGAAGTGGGGCCAACGTCCTGACTTTC,CASSSPRGSGANVLTF
NA,TRBV15,13,TRBJ1-4,once,TGTGCCACCAGCAGAGACAGGGATGAAAAACTGTTTTTT,CATSRDRDEKLFF
NA,TRBV7-8,14,TRBJ1-1,NA,TGTGCCAGCAGCTTAGGACAATTGAACACTGAAGCTTTCTTT,CASSLGQLNTEAFF
NA,TRBV10-3,14,TRBJ2-1,NA,TGTGCCATAGGACAGTCTAACTCCTACAATGAGCAGTTCTTC,CAIGQSNSYNEQFF
NA,TRBV9,15,TRBJ2-5,once,TGTGCCAGCAGCGAGGGGATCGGAACCGGGGAGACCCAGTACTTC,CASSEGIGTGETQYF
NA,TRBV27,17,TRBJ1-6,NA,TGTGCCAGCAGTTTATTCGGGCAGGGAACCTGTAATTCACCCCTCCACTTT,CASSLFGQGTCNSPLHF
TRBD1,TRBV5-4,15,TRBJ2-3,NA,TGTGCCAGCGCTGTCGACAGGGCAAGCACAGATACGCAGTATTTT,CASAVDRASTDTQYF
TRBD1,TRBV7-9,19,TRBJ2-5,NA,TGTGCCAGCAGCTTAGACCTAAGCTGGGGACAGGAGAGTCGAAAGACCCAGTACTTC,CASSLDLSWGQESRKTQYF
NA,TRBV7-9,13,TRBJ2-5,few,TGTGCCAGCAGCTACGACGGGAGAGGGACCCAGTACTTC,CASSYDGRGTQYF
NA,TRBV11-2,14,TRBJ2-3,NA,TGTGCCAGCAGCTTAGATGCAGGGGCCGATACGCAGTATTTT,CASSLDAGADTQYF
TRBD1,TRBV6-6,14,TRBJ1-4,NA,TGTGCCAGCATTGACAGGGCAACTAATGAAAAACTGTTTTTT,CASIDRATNEKLFF
NA,TRBV6-5,15,TRBJ2-1,NA,TGTGCCAGCACCGTGGACACGAGCTCCTACAATGAGCAGTTCTTC,CASTVDTSSYNEQFF
NA,TRBV7-7,14,TRBJ2-2,NA,TGTGCCAGCAGCCAACGGGCGAACACCGGGGAGCTGTTTTTT,CASSQRANTGELFF
NA,TRBV7-9,15,TRBJ1-4,NA,TGTGCCAGCAGCTTAGTCGGATTGGGAGAAGAAAAACTGTTTTTT,CASSLVGLGEEKLFF
TRBD1,TRBV9,15,TRBJ1-5,NA,TGTGCCAGCAGCGGTGGTCAGGGGGGAAATCAGCCCCAGCATTTT,CASSGGQGGNQPQHF
NA,TRBV6-5,12,TRBJ1-2,NA,TGTGCCAGCAGTGAACGGGGGGTCGGCTACACCTTC,CASSERGVGYTF
TRBD1,TRBV7-3,14,TRBJ1-1,NA,TGTGCCAGCAGCGTACAGGGGGTAGGCACTGAAGCTTTCTTT,CASSVQGVGTEAFF
NA,TRBV30,13,TRBJ2-7,NA,TGTGCCTGGAGTCCCGGACAGTCCCACGAGCAGTACTTC,CAWSPGQSHEQYF
TRBD1,TRBV28,17,TRBJ1-5,NA,TGTGCCAGCAGTCGGGACAGGGACCTTTATAGCAATCAGCCCCAGCATTTT,CASSRDRDLYSNQPQHF
NA,TRBV5-4,15,TRBJ2-7,NA,TGTGCCAGCAGCTTGGCCGGCAGGGACTGGGACGAGCAGTACTTC,CASSLAGRDWDEQYF
NA,TRBV11-3,13,TRBJ1-1,few,TGTGCCAGCAGGGCCCGCCAGGGAACTGAAGCTTTCTTT,CASRARQGTEAFF
TRBD2,TRBV27,17,TRBJ2-1,NA,TGTGCCAGCAGTTTAAGGTCTAGCGGGGGAAGAAACAATGAGCAGTTCTTC,CASSLRSSGGRNNEQFF
NA,TRBV19,15,TRBJ1-1,NA,TGTGCCAGTAGTATAGGGGGGCTGATGAACACTGAAGCTTTCTTT,CASSIGGLMNTEAFF
NA,TRBV11-2,15,TRBJ2-2,NA,TGTGCCAGCAGCTTAGTCCTAGGTCACACCGGGGAGCTGTTTTTT,CASSLVLGHTGELFF
NA,TRBV5-1,15,TRBJ2-3,few,TGCGCCAGCAGCTTTGGAGCCCAGCGCACAGATACGCAGTATTTT,CASSFGAQRTDTQYF
NA,TRBV15,14,TRBJ2-1,once,TGTGCCACCAGCCAGGGGTTCTCCTACAATGAGCAGTTCTTC,CATSQGFSYNEQFF
TRBD1,TRBV4-1,15,TRBJ1-4,NA,TGCGCCAGCAGCCAATTGATCCAGGGGGACGAAAAACTGTTTTTT,CASSQLIQGDEKLFF
TRBD1,TRBV27,16,TRBJ2-7,NA,TGTGCCAGCAGTAGATGGACCGGGACAGGGAACTACGAGCAGTACTTC,CASSRWTGTGNYEQYF
TRBD2,TRBV5-6,16,TRBJ2-5,NA,TGTGCCAGCAGCTTTCTAGCGGGGGGCCACCAAGAGACCCAGTACTTC,CASSFLAGGHQETQYF
NA,TRBV5-4,13,TRBJ1-1,NA,TGTGCCAGCAGCTCCGGAATGAGGACTGAAGCTTTCTTT,CASSSGMRTEAFF
NA,TRBV7-2,12,TRBJ1-2,NA,TGTGCCAGCAGCTTAGAGAGATATGGCTACACCTTC,CASSLERYGYTF
NA,TRBV19,14,TRBJ1-4,NA,TGTGCCAGTAGTATCGGCCAGGGGCTAGAAAAACTGTTTTTT,CASSIGQGLEKLFF
NA,TRBV5-1,15,TRBJ1-6,few,TGCGCCAGCAGCTTGGCGGTGGCAGGCTCCTCACCCCTCCACTTT,CASSLAVAGSSPLHF
TRBD2,TRBV11-3,15,TRBJ2-7,NA,TGTGCCAGCAGCCCCGTCCGGGAGGCCGGCTACGAGCAGTACTTC,CASSPVREAGYEQYF
NA,TRBV2,14,TRBJ1-3,NA,TGTGCCAGCAGTGGGAGGGCCACTGGAAACACCATATATTTT,CASSGRATGNTIYF
TRBD2,TRBV9,16,TRBJ2-5,NA,TGTGCCAGCAGCCTCTTGATGGGACTAGCAGGGGAGACCCAGTACTTC,CASSLLMGLAGETQYF
NA,TRBV7-9,12,TRBJ2-2,NA,TGTGCCAGCAGCTGGAGGACCGGGGAGCTGTTTTTT,CASSWRTGELFF
TRBD1,TRBV6-5,12,TRBJ2-7,NA,TGTGCCAGCTGGGACAGGGTGTACGAGCAGTACTTC,CASWDRVYEQYF
TRBD2,TRBV5-1,13,TRBJ2-3,once,TGCGCCAGCCGGGGGGGGGCGATAGATACGCAGTATTTT,CASRGGAIDTQYF
NA,TRBV18,13,TRBJ1-1,NA,TGTGCCAGCTCGCAACAGGTGAACACTGAAGCTTTCTTT,CASSQQVNTEAFF
NA,TRBV11-2,15,TRBJ2-3,NA,TGTGCCAGCAGCCTAGAGGACGGGGTAACAGATACGCAGTATTTT,CASSLEDGVTDTQYF